The 14 T cell receptor beta chains below come from one sample, sequenced in a study of cytomegalovirus exposure and HLA in healthy donors. The PCR employed 60 Vbeta primers together with 13 Jbeta primers. Assay: immunoSEQ multiplex PCR; the TCRdb copy retains only in-frame clones and omits some. The sample includes some 120,000 clones, 60% to 85% of them seen just once. The sample consisted of PBMCs. All receptors come from a woman under 30 in good health and CMV-seronegative.

The V and J genes are TRBV4-1 and TRBJ1-2, with D unclear. Per germline, CDR1 MGHRA and CDR2 YSYEKL. This CDR3 has 13 amino acids. V was clipped by 0 bases and J by 4 bases, with 6 bases between them. The chain's CDR3 is CASSQEASYGYTF. The CDR3, as DNA: TGCGCCAGCAGCCAAGAAGCATCCTATGGCTACACCTTC.

The chain recombines TRBV5-4 with TRBJ2-5; 12 bases map to TRBD2. The CDR3 runs to 16 residues. Per germline, CDR1 SGHNT and CDR2 YYREEE (reference sequence). Germline trimming cut 2 bases from V and 7 bases from J; bases unmatched to any gene: 9. DNA for the CDR3: TGTGCCAGCAGCTTACTAGCGGGGGGCCCCGGTCCGACCCAGTACTTC. Its protein is CASSLLAGGPGPTQYF.

The rearrangement joins TRBV5-6 to TRBJ1-5, with D possibly TRBD1 on 6 matching bases. Per germline, CDR1 SGHDT and CDR2 YYEEEE. The CDR3 extends over 13 amino acids. The V and J ends lost 5 bases and 7 bases respectively, with 13 bases between them. CDR3 region: CASSRDMGQPQHF. CDR3 coding DNA: TGTGCCAGCAGTCGGGACATGGGCCAGCCCCAGCATTTT. The variable domain in full, completed from reference TRBV5-6 and TRBJ1-5, reads DAGVTQSPTHLIKTRGQQVTLRCSPKSGHDTVSWYQQALGQGPQFIFQYYEEEERQRGNFPDRFSGHQFPNYSSELNVNALLLGDSALYLCASSRDMGQPQHFGDGTRLSIL.

The chain links TRBV2 to TRBJ1-1; D is unresolved. Trimming left V 7 bases short and J 1 base short, with 7 bases between. CDR3 length equals 12 residues. From germline, CDR1 is SNHLY and CDR2 FYNNEI. The CDR3 region is CASNRRNTEAFF. As DNA, the CDR3 is TGTGCCAGCAATAGGAGGAACACTGAAGCTTTCTTT.

The V call is TRBV7-8, the J call TRBJ1-4, with 7 nucleotides matching TRBD1. Per the germline V gene, CDR1 is SGHVS and CDR2 is FQNEAQ. V lost 0 bases and J lost 4; bases outside the gene matches: 5. The CDR3 covers 16 residues. The CDR3 region has the DNA TGTGCCAGCAGCTTAGCGGGACAGTCCTTTAATGAAAAACTGTTTTTT. Translated, it gives CASSLAGQSFNEKLFF.

The chain combines TRBV11-2 with TRBJ2-7; D gene ambiguous. CDR1 is SGHAT and CDR2 is FQNNGV in the germline V gene. CDR3 size: 12 residues. V lost 1 base to trimming and J lost 9 bases, with 10 bases between them. The DNA of the CDR3 is TGTGCCAGCAGCTTAGGGCATTTCGCGCAGTACTTC. Translating it yields CASSLGHFAQYF. Full variable domain (outside the CDR3, taken from reference TRBV11-2 and TRBJ2-7): EAGVAQSPRYKIIEKRQSVAFWCNPISGHATLYWYQQILGQGPKLLIQFQNNGVVDDSQLPKDRFSAERLKGVDSTLKIQPAKLEDSAVYLCASSLGHFAQYFGPGTRLTVT.

The J gene is TRBJ1-1, the V gene TRBV2, with 7 bases identical to TRBD1. J gave up 3 bases and V 4 bases, and 5 bases lay outside the gene matches. Germline values: CDR1 SNHLY, CDR2 FYNNEI. CDR3 length equals 14 residues. The CDR3 DNA sequence: TGTGCCAGCAGTGGACAGGGAGGAGACACTGAAGCTTTCTTT. The encoded protein is CASSGQGGDTEAFF.

CDR3 sequence (DNA): TGCGCCAGCAGCTGGACGGGGGGTATGGAAGATACGCAGTATTTT. Translated: CASSWTGGMEDTQYF. The chain links TRBV5-1 to TRBJ2-3, with 7 bases that match TRBD2. This CDR3 has 15 residues. Germline CDR1 SGHRS, CDR2 YFSETQ. Losses at the gene ends were 3 bases for V and 5 bases for J; bases not matched to a gene: 9. The full variable domain, in which reference TRBV5-1 and TRBJ2-3 provide the parts outside the CDR3, is KAGVTQTPRYLIKTRGQQVTLSCSPISGHRSVSWYQQTPGQGLQFLFEYFSETQRNKGNFPGRFSGRQFSNSRSEMNVSTLELGDSALYLCASSWTGGMEDTQYFGPGTRLTVL.

The chain joins TRBV30 to TRBJ2-1; 9 nucleotides align to TRBD1. Germline V lookup: CDR1 GTSNPN, CDR2 SVGIG (reference sequence). The CDR3 consists of 14 residues. Trimming cost V 0 bases and J 5 bases; bases outside gene matches: 2. CDR3 residues: CAWSVGQGDNEQFF. In DNA, the CDR3 is TGTGCCTGGAGTGTGGGACAGGGCGACAATGAGCAGTTCTTC. The entire variable domain, with the rest obtained from reference TRBV30 and TRBJ2-1, is as follows: SQTIHQWPATLVQPVGSPLSLECTVEGTSNPNLYWYRQAAGRGLQLLFYSVGIGQISSEVPQNLSASRPQDRQFILSSKKLLLSDSGFYLCAWSVGQGDNEQFFGPGTRLTVL.

J is TRBJ2-2 and V is TRBV5-1; the D gene is possibly TRBD2 (7 bases). This CDR3 region has 16 residues. The germline V gene has CDR1 SGHRS and CDR2 YFSETQ. Trimming removed 5 bases from V and 6 bases from J, with 20 bases in between. The CDR3 coding sequence is TGCGCCAGCAGTAGCCCTCGTGGGGGGGCGTCCGGGGAGCTGTTTTTT. Translated: CASSSPRGGASGELFF.

This chain connects TRBV27 to TRBJ1-4, with 12 bases matching TRBD1. Germline CDR1 is MNHEY and CDR2 is SMNVEV (reference sequence). CDR3 size: 15 residues. V shed 8 bases, J shed 3 bases, and the junction held 4 bases outside the gene matches. CDR3 sequence (DNA): TGTGCCAGCGGGGACAGGGGGCTGGCTAATGAAAAACTGTTTTTT. This sequence encodes CASGDRGLANEKLFF.

This sequence joins TRBV5-1 and TRBJ1-1; a weak D match, TRBD1 (6 bases). Germline CDR1 and CDR2: SGHRS and YFSETQ. This CDR3 contains 12 residues. The V and J ends lost 4 bases and 7 bases respectively, with 11 bases between them. For the CDR3, the DNA is TGCGCCAGCAGCCATGGACAGTATGAAGCTTTCTTT. Translation gives CASSHGQYEAFF.

The J gene is TRBJ1-5, the V gene TRBV28; D gene unclear. Germline-derived CDR1 and CDR2 are MDHEN and SYDVKM. Deletions cut 4 bases from V and 5 bases from J, with 6 bases between. CDR3 length equals 12 residues. In DNA, the CDR3 is TGTGCCAGCAGTTCCTACTATCAGCCCCAGCATTTT. Its translation: CASSSYYQPQHF.

This clone was counted once. The chain links TRBV10-2 to TRBJ2-5; 10 nucleotides align to TRBD2. The CDR3 covers 15 residues. Trimming removed 8 bases from V and 2 bases from J; junction bases left unmatched: 8. The germline V gene encodes CDR1 WSHSY and CDR2 SAAADI. The chain's CDR3 is CASALAGVTQETQYF. CDR3 sequence (DNA): TGCGCCAGCGCTCTAGCGGGGGTGACGCAAGAGACCCAGTACTTC.